This TCR beta chain was identified during a study of OX40 agonist ivuxolimab in advanced cancers. About the research overall: Ivuxolimab is an agonistic anti-OX40 (CD134) antibody, and patients were treated with it. Study-wide findings and caveats: The mean number of expanded clones was higher in CD8+ T cells than in CD4+. CD4+ and CD8+ blood T cells expanded clonally by week 6 at 0.1 to 3.0 mg/kg.

This CDR3 is built from 13 residues. The ends were cut back, 6 bases at V and 3 bases at J, with 9 bases in the middle. Germline-derived CDR1 and CDR2 are WSHSY and SAAADI. Excluded were patients having autoimmune disease history or systemic immunosuppression. Sequencing was performed with immunoSEQ multiplex PCR; in TCRdb, only in-frame clones are kept and a portion is missing. The profile covers about 46,000 clones, with about 80% appearing a single time and approximately 3% taken by the ten largest. On this clone: Antigen specificity is unknown.

The sequencing used CD4+ or CD8+ T cells sorted from blood, collected in a trial of the OX40 agonist ivuxolimab. The V call is TRBV10-2, the J call TRBJ1-5, with D unresolved. This receptor was identified in an adult with an advanced solid tumor such as melanoma, head and neck, liver or kidney cancer. The CDR3 spells CASRHGDNQPQHF. The CDR3 nucleotides are TGCGCCAGCAGACATGGGGACAATCAGCCCCAGCATTTT.